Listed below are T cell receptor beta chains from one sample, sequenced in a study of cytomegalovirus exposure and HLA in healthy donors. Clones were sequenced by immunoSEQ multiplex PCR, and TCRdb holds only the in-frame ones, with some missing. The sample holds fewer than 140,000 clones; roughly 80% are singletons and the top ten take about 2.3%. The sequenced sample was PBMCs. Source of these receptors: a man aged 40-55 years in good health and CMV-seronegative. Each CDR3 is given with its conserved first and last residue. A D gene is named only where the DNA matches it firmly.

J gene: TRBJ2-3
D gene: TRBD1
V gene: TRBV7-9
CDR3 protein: CASSRDRGTDTQYF

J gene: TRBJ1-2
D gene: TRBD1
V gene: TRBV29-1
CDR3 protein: CSVEQWGQGRRGYTF

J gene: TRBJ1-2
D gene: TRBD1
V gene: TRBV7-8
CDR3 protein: CASSLGGQGGGYTF

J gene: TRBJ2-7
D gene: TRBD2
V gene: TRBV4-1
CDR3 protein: CASSQGGGITYEQYF

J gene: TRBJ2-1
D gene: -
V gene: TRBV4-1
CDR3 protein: CASSLGYRDTPYNEQFF

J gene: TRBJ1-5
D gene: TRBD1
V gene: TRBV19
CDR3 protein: CASSRKGANRDSNQPQHF

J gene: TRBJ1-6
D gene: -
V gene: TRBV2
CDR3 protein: CASSELGRGAPNSPLHF

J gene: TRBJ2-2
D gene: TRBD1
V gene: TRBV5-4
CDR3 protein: CASSSSGQGIGELFF

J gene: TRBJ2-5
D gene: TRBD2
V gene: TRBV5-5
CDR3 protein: CASSGGTTQETQYF

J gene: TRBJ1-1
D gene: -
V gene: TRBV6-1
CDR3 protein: CASSEFRGTVSAFF

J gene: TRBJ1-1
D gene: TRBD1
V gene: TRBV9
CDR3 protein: CASSAGTANTEAFF

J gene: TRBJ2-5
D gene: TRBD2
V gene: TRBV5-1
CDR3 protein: CASSLGVAGGQETQYF

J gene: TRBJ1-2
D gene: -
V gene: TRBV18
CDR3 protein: CASSPEGGYGYTF

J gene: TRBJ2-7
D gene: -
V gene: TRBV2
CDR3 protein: CASSDSGHHYEQYF

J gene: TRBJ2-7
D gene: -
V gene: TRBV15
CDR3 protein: CATSRDLRRVSYEQYF

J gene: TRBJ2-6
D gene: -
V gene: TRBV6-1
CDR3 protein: CASSVTSSGANVLTF

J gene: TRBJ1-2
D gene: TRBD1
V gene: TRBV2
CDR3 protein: CASDRESNYGYTF

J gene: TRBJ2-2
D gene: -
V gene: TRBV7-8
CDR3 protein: CASSLDSEGLSNTGELFF

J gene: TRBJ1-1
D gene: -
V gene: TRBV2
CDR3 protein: CASTEGALEAFF

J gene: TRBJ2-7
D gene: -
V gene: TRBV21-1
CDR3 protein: CASSRPGLAGELPQYEQYF

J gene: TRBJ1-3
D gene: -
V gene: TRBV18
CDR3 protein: CASSPAPRERGNTIYF

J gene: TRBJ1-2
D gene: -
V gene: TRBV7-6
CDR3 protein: CASSPAGFYGYTF

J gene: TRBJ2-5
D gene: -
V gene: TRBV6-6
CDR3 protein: CASSKQGPEETQYF

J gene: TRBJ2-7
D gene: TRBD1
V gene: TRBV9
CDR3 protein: CASSEGQGTYEQYF

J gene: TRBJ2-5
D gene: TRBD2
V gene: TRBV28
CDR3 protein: CASSLTSGTSVETQYF

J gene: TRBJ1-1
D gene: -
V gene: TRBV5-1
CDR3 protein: CASSVSQDTEAFF

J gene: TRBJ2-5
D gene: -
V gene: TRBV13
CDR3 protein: CASSLGNIRGETQYF

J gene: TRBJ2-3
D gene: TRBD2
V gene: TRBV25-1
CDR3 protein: CASSHVAGGTDTQYF

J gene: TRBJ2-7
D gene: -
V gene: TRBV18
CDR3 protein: CASSPPVGVREQYF

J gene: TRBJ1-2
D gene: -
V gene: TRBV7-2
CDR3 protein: CASSSTGHGYTF

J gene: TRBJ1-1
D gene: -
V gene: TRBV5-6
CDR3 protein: CASRGYGMNTEAFF

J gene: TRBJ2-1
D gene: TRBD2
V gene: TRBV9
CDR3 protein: CASSPREGSYNEQFF

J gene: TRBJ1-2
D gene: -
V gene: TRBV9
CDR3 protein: CASSDPRQASLRGFYGYTF

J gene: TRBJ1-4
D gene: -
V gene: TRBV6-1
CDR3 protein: CASSEITWGSAEGKLFF

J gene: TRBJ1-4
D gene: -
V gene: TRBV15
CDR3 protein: CATSRDQGAHEKLFF

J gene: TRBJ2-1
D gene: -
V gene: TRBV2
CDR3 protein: CASSDKTAVYNEQFF

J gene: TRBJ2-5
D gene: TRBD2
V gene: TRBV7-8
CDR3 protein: CASSLVASGGSLQETQYF

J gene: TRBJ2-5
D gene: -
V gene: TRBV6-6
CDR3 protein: CASSYSRETQYF

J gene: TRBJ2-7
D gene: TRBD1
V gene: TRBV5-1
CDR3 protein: CASSVTGEYEQYF

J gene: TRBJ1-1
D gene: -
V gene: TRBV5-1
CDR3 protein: CASSPGVGSTEAFF

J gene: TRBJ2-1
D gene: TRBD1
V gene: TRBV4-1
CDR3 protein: CASSRRGQAYNEQFF

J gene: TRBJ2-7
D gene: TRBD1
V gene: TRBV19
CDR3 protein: CASSIDRGHDEQYF

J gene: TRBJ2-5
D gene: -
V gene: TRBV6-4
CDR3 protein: CASSDSGAETQYF

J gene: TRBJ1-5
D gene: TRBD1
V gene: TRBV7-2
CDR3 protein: CASSVRTGSEQPQHF

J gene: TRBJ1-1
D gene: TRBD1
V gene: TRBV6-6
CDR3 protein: CASSPLRDRGLGAFF

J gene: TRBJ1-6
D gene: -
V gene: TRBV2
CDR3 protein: CASSEALGSLSPLHF

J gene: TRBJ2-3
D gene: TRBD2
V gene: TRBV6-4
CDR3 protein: CASSASGGATDTQYF